This TCR beta chain came from a study of cytomegalovirus exposure and HLA in healthy donors. Across the study: Both the approximately 120 validation repertoires and the approximately 700 first-cohort repertoires used the same platform, as reported by a later analysis.

Deletions cut 0 bases from V and 8 bases from J, with 14 bases between. Per the germline V gene, CDR1 is SGHRS and CDR2 is YFSETQ. CDR3 length: 14 amino acids. Points on this clone: No antigen is known for it.

TCRdb keeps only in-frame clones here, not all; method: immunoSEQ multiplex PCR. The repertoire holds fewer than 120,000 clones, with 70% to 90% as singletons. General observations from the study: Across donors, most TCRs were seen rarely, yet some public ones were widespread.

The sample taken for sequencing was PBMCs. This rearrangement joins TRBV5-1 to TRBJ1-1; D possibly corresponds to TRBD1 (5 bases). This receptor was obtained from a woman aged 30 to 39 in good health and CMV-seropositive. In DNA form, the CDR3 reads TGCGCCAGCAGCTTGGATGGGGGGTCGTCGGAAGCTTTCTTT. As protein: CASSLDGGSSEAFF.